The sequence of this T cell receptor (beta chain) was determined in a study of blood T cells in healthy people across ages. Notes on the study in general: Age brought a roughly linear fall in TCR beta diversity measured per million T cells.

This clonotype was detected only a few times. Its antigen is unknown. Together with a sample-barcoded 5' primer, a J-beta primer mix was included in a second PCR lasting about 7 to 11 cycles. TCRdb itself ran the 5' RACE reads through MiXCR, one entry per CDR3 protein. There are around 940,000 distinct CDR3 sequences in the sample; 51% occur only once, and 20% to 25% lies in the top ten. From germline, CDR1 is LGHDT and CDR2 YNNKEL (reference sequence). This CDR3 is 15 amino acids long. The V segment lost 2 bases and the J segment 2 bases; nucleotides outside the gene matches: 5. Those donating, healthy Caucasian individuals from Russia, were aged about 6 to 100.

The genes are TRBV3-1 and TRBJ2-5; 7 bases match TRBD2. The sequencing input was blood. This receptor was obtained from a woman between 55 and 75 years old in good health. The CDR3 DNA reads TGTGCCAGCAGCCAAAATCTAGCGGAGCAAGAGACCCAGTACTTC. Translating gives CASSQNLAEQETQYF.